This T cell receptor (beta chain) was sequenced during a study of T-cell reconstitution after alpha-beta-depleted transplantation in children. TCRbeta library preparation incorporated unique molecular identifiers. TCRdb re-called the PCR reads through MiXCR, storing one row per CDR3 protein. The sample lists 380,000 or so distinct CDR3 sequences, 10% to 15% occurring once. V gave up 5 bases and J gave up 9 bases, with 14 bases separating them. Germline lookup yields CDR1 PRHDT and CDR2 FYEKMQ (reference sequence). The CDR3 has 13 amino acids. V is TRBV13 and J is TRBJ2-1; tentatively, D is TRBD2 (5 bases). The receptor comes from a human donor who donated a stem cell graft to a child with Fanconi anemia. The sequences come from PBMCs, collected from the stem cell graft. The CDR3 here is CASSHSYAGEQFF. In DNA form, the CDR3 reads TGTGCCAGCAGCCATTCATACGCGGGTGAGCAGTTCTTC. The full variable domain, rest sourced from reference TRBV13 and TRBJ2-1, is AAGVIQSPRHLIKEKRETATLKCYPIPRHDTVYWYQQGPGQDPQFLISFYEKMQSDKGSIPDRFSAQQFSDYHSELNMSSLELGDSALYFCASSHSYAGEQFFGPGTRLTVL.